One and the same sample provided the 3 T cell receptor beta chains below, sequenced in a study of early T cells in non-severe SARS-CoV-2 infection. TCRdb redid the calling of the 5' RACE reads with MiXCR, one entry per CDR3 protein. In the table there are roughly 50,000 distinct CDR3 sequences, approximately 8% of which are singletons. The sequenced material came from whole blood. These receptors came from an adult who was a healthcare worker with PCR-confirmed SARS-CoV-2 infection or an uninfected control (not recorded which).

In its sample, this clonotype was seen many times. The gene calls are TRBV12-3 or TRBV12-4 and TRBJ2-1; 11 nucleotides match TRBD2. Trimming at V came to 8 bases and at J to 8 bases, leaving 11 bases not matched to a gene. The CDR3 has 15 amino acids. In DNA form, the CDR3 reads TGTGCCAGCTGCAGAACTAGCGGGAGAGGGGATGAGCAGTTCTTC. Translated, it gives CASCRTSGRGDEQFF.

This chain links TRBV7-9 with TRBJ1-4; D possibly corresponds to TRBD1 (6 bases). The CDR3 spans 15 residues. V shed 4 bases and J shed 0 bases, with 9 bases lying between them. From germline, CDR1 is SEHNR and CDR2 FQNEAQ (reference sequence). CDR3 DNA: TGTGCCAGCAGCTGGGACACAGCAACTAATGAAAAACTGTTTTTT. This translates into CASSWDTATNEKLFF.

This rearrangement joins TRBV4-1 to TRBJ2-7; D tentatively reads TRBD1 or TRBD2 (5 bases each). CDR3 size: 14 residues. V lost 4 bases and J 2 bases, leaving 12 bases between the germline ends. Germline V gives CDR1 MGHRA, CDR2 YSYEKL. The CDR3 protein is CASSLSGPPYEQYF. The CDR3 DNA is TGCGCCAGCAGCCTTTCGGGACCCCCCTACGAGCAGTACTTC.